The entry below gives a single TCR beta chain sequence along with its context. These data originate in a study of blood T cell repertoires in COVID-19. At the level of the study: Acute-phase and convalescent COVID-19 samples originated in the United States, Italy and Spain. PBMCs, B-cell-depleted T cells, or T cells were the source of the cDNA or gDNA that made up the material.

J was trimmed by 6 bases and V by 3 bases; bases with no gene match: 11. There are 16 residues in the CDR3. Germline V gene lookup returns CDR1 SGDLS and CDR2 YYNGEE. As originally analysed: From reference gene primer amplification, estimates of nucleated cell counts were derived. Sequencing was performed with immunoSEQ multiplex PCR; in TCRdb, only in-frame clones are kept and a portion is missing. The DNA was the basis for D and trimming; V, J and clone size are from that table. This table holds approximately 200,000 clones, roughly four fifths found once. Sequenced input: peripheral blood. The TCR comes from a woman between 50 and 59 years old with acute or convalescent COVID-19. The chain has TRBV9 and TRBJ2-3; 9 nucleotides match TRBD1. The CDR3 here is CASSATPGQGADTQYF. The CDR3 DNA sequence: TGTGCCAGCAGCGCTACGCCGGGACAGGGCGCCGATACGCAGTATTTT.